These 23 T cell receptor beta chains were all obtained from the same sample, sequenced in a study of T cells expressing NK-cell markers. TCRdb reanalyzed the 5' RACE reads, giving one entry per CDR3 protein sequence and no DNA. This table lists a few hundred thousand distinct CDR3 sequences. The specimen sequenced was blood T cells: a sorted CD56 or NKG2C T cell subset, CD4+ or CD8+ T cells, or bulk PBMC T cells (not recorded which). The receptor source for this set is a man aged 18 to 29 in good health.

V and J are TRBV20-1 and TRBJ2-7; the TCRdb D gene call, TRBD1, has no DNA to confirm it. CDR1 is DFQATT, CDR2 SNEGSKA, per germline (reference sequence). There are 14 residues in the CDR3. CDR3: CSASQGQHQLEQYF.

CDR3 loop: CSVGVGGVEQFF. The chain has TRBV29-1 and TRBJ2-1; the TCRdb call, TRBD1, lacks DNA for checking. Germline-derived CDR1 and CDR2 are SQVTM and ANQGSEA. The CDR3 is 12 residues long.

The gene calls are TRBV7-9 and TRBJ2-1; without DNA, the TCRdb call of TRBD2 cannot be checked. CDR3 length: 16 residues. Germline values: CDR1 SEHNR, CDR2 FQNEAQ (reference sequence). CDR3: CASSPRGGGSDNEQFF.

The CDR3 loop is CASSSPGQNNEQFF. J is TRBJ2-1 and V is TRBV12-3 or TRBV12-4; TCRdb's D gene call, TRBD1, goes unchecked for lack of DNA. The length of the CDR3 is 14 residues.

The chain carries TRBV18 and TRBJ2-1; with no DNA, the TCRdb D assignment of TRBD2 cannot be verified. The CDR3 extends over 20 amino acids. The germline gives CDR1 KGHSH, CDR2 LQKENI. CDR3 residues: CASSPTANNLAGTSYNEQFF.

The chain has TRBV24-1 and TRBJ2-5; TCRdb proposes TRBD2, but this gene call is untestable without DNA. The CDR3 loop spans 15 amino acids. Germline assignment: CDR1 KGHDR and CDR2 SFDVKD. CDR3 in amino acids: CATSDRLAGVETQYF.

The chain uses TRBV20-1 and TRBJ1-3; the D gene TCRdb calls, TRBD1, cannot be checked with no DNA. Germline V gene lookup returns CDR1 DFQATT and CDR2 SNEGSKA (reference sequence). The CDR3 totals 16 residues. The CDR3 spells CSAREKTRGSGNTIYF.

CDR3 region: CASSVVGTDTQYF. The V gene is TRBV9, the J gene TRBJ2-3. CDR1 is SGDLS and CDR2 is YYNGEE in the germline V gene. The CDR3 consists of 13 residues.

V is TRBV5-1 and J is TRBJ2-1; the TCRdb call, TRBD1, lacks DNA for checking. This CDR3 is built from 15 residues. CDR1 SGHRS and CDR2 YFSETQ come from the germline V gene. CDR3 loop: CASSSGQSSYNEQFF.

The rearrangement uses TRBV7-7 and TRBJ2-1; TCRdb lists TRBD1, though no DNA is available to test this call. The CDR3 has 14 residues. Germline-derived CDR1 and CDR2 are SSHAT and FNYEAQ (reference sequence). The CDR3 loop reads CASSLSSSAHEQFF.

The chain carries TRBV29-1 and TRBJ1-5; TCRdb indicates TRBD1, and absent DNA this call remains unverified. From germline, CDR1 is SQVTM and CDR2 ANQGSEA. The CDR3 is made up of 13 amino acids. The CDR3 sequence: CSVEIGAEWPQHF.

The J gene is TRBJ2-3, the V gene TRBV20-1; TCRdb outputs TRBD2, but without DNA this stays unchecked. Looked up from germline, CDR1 is DFQATT and CDR2 is SNEGSKA (reference sequence). CDR3 length: 15 residues. CDR3 region: CSAVSGRALTDTQYF.

The chain couples TRBV7-6 to TRBJ2-1; the D gene TCRdb calls, TRBD2, cannot be checked with no DNA. Germline assignment: CDR1 SGHVS and CDR2 FNYEAQ. This CDR3 comprises 17 residues. CDR3 in amino acids: CASSSSGRAIPDNEQFF.

The chain links TRBV27 to TRBJ2-7; the D call of TRBD2 rests on TCRdb alone, since no DNA is present to check it. The germline CDR1 and CDR2 sequences are MNHEY and SMNVEV (reference sequence). The CDR3 covers 14 residues. Here the CDR3 reads CASSLVGRASEQYF.

The CDR3 loop is CASSPRGAGTNTEAFF. The chain has TRBV7-6 and TRBJ1-1; the TCRdb D gene call, TRBD1, has no DNA to confirm it. Looked up from germline, CDR1 is SGHVS and CDR2 is FNYEAQ. The CDR3 is 16 residues long.

The J gene is TRBJ2-5, the V gene TRBV20-1; no DNA is available, so the TRBD2 call from TCRdb remains unchecked. The CDR3 has 14 amino acids. CDR1 DFQATT and CDR2 SNEGSKA come from the germline V gene (reference sequence). CDR3: CSARRLAEQETQYF.

The chain employs TRBV12-3 or TRBV12-4 and TRBJ2-7. The CDR3 is 14 residues long. CDR3 residues: CASSSLGATYEQYF.

The V gene is TRBV5-6, the J gene TRBJ2-7; no DNA is available, so the TRBD1 call from TCRdb remains unchecked. The length of the CDR3 is 16 residues. From germline, CDR1 is SGHDT and CDR2 YYEEEE. CDR3 amino acids: CASSLSEGWGSYEQYF.

The rearrangement uses TRBV10-2 and TRBJ1-5. CDR3 length equals 17 residues. Germline V CDR1 and CDR2: WSHSY, SAAADI. The CDR3 sequence is CASSGYRRSIWAQPQHF.

The V call is TRBV5-1, the J call TRBJ1-1. CDR1 SGHRS and CDR2 YFSETQ come from the germline V gene. This CDR3 has 14 amino acids. Here the CDR3 reads CASRPTGGPTEAFF.

This chain joins TRBV20-1 and TRBJ2-4. Germline V CDR1 and CDR2: DFQATT, SNEGSKA (reference sequence). The CDR3 contains 13 residues. CDR3 loop: CSACSLAKNIQYF.

The V call is TRBV5-1, the J call TRBJ2-1. CDR3 length: 15 residues. The germline CDR1 and CDR2 sequences are SGHRS and YFSETQ. This chain's CDR3 is CASSLSRGRHNEQFF.

The chain combines TRBV3-1 with TRBJ2-1; the D gene TCRdb calls, TRBD2, cannot be checked with no DNA. The V gene's germline CDR1 is LGHDT and CDR2 YNNKEL (reference sequence). The CDR3 covers 18 residues. The CDR3 loop is CASSLRQVAGGPLDEQFF.